This is a list of T cell receptor beta chains from one sample in a study of blood T cell repertoires in COVID-19. This table comes from immunoSEQ multiplex PCR, and its TCRdb copy is limited to in-frame clones, with some not included. The sample contains over 200,000 clones, around 90% of which appear only once. The sample was peripheral blood. The receptors originated from a woman aged 18-29 years who had recovered from COVID-19. CDR3s include the opening cysteine and the closing phenylalanine or tryptophan. D genes are given only for firm matches. The listing skips clone size in some rows; elsewhere it reads once, few, many or a size class.

.	13	TRBV9	TRBJ1-2	.	CASSPISGNGYTF	TGTGCCAGCAGCCCCATCTCGGGTAATGGCTACACCTTC
TRBD1	12	TRBV7-8	TRBJ1-1	.	CASSPGDREAFF	TGTGCCAGCAGCCCGGGGGACAGGGAAGCTTTCTTT
TRBD2	17	TRBV7-2	TRBJ2-7	.	CASSLGGPLTSAYEQYF	TGTGCCAGCAGCTTAGGCGGCCCGTTGACTAGCGCCTACGAGCAGTACTTC
TRBD1	14	TRBV5-1	TRBJ1-2	.	CASTTGQGVYGYTF	TGCGCCAGTACGACGGGACAGGGGGTCTATGGCTACACCTTC
TRBD1	14	TRBV19	TRBJ2-1	.	CASSPRTGSNEQFF	TGTGCCAGTAGTCCCAGGACAGGGAGCAATGAGCAGTTCTTC
TRBD2	19	TRBV30	TRBJ2-7	.	CAWSVPEAGSNRGRYEQYF	TGTGCCTGGAGTGTACCGGAAGCGGGAAGTAATCGGGGCCGCTACGAGCAGTACTTC
.	12	TRBV7-2	TRBJ2-1	.	CASSLVNNEQFF	TGTGCCAGCAGCTTAGTTAACAATGAGCAGTTCTTC
TRBD2	15	TRBV9	TRBJ2-1	once	CASSVVAGGYNEQFF	TGTGCCAGCAGCGTAGTGGCGGGAGGGTACAATGAGCAGTTCTTC
.	15	TRBV3-1/TRBV3-2	TRBJ2-7	.	CASSHAYGRVNEQYF	TGTGCCAGCAGCCATGCTTACGGGCGGGTAAACGAGCAGTACTTC
TRBD1	17	TRBV15	TRBJ1-1	.	CATSRDHLGTVNTEAFF	TGTGCCACCAGCAGAGATCATTTAGGGACAGTGAACACTGAAGCTTTCTTT
TRBD1	14	TRBV18	TRBJ1-1	.	CASSLQTGDTEAFF	TGTGCCAGCTCACTTCAGACAGGGGACACTGAAGCTTTCTTT
.	11	TRBV6-1	TRBJ2-7	once	CASSDSTDMDF	TGTGCCAGCAGTGATTCGACAGATATGGACTTC
TRBD2	21	TRBV4-1	TRBJ2-4	.	CASSQGPGLAGAILAKNIQYF	TGCGCCAGCAGCCAAGGACCGGGACTAGCGGGAGCCATTCTAGCCAAAAACATTCAGTACTTC
.	14	TRBV19	TRBJ2-7	.	CASSIGRGGYEQYF	TGTGCCAGTAGTATTGGTAGGGGAGGCTACGAGCAGTACTTC
TRBD1	16	TRBV18	TRBJ2-1	.	CASSQTGTGNYNEQFF	TGTGCCAGCTCACAAACCGGGACAGGGAACTACAATGAGCAGTTCTTC
TRBD1	14	TRBV4-1	TRBJ1-1	.	CASSHEGAGTEAFF	TGCGCCAGCAGCCATGAGGGGGCCGGGACTGAAGCTTTCTTT
.	12	TRBV7-2	TRBJ2-1	.	CASTVYGNEQFF	TGTGCCAGCACAGTATATGGCAATGAGCAGTTCTTC
.	17	TRBV5-1	TRBJ2-1	.	CASSLFAQDSPRNEQFF	TGCGCCAGCAGCTTGTTTGCCCAGGACAGCCCACGCAATGAGCAGTTCTTC
TRBD2	15	TRBV25-1	TRBJ2-7	.	CASSDSLAGGHEQYF	TGTGCCAGCAGTGACTCATTAGCGGGAGGGCACGAGCAGTACTTC
.	18	TRBV19	TRBJ1-3	.	CASSMRVGSPSSGNTIYF	TGTGCCAGTAGTATGAGGGTCGGCAGTCCTTCCTCTGGAAACACCATATATTTT
TRBD2	16	TRBV9	TRBJ2-2	.	CASSAEREVNTGELFF	TGTGCCAGCAGCGCTGAGCGGGAGGTAAACACCGGGGAGCTGTTTTTT
TRBD1	15	TRBV6-4	TRBJ1-2	.	CASSDRTGANYGYTF	TGTGCCAGCAGTGACAGGACAGGGGCGAACTATGGCTACACCTTC
TRBD2	15	TRBV5-1	TRBJ2-1	.	CASSTTSGTYNEQFF	TGCGCCAGCAGCACGACTAGCGGAACCTACAATGAGCAGTTCTTC
TRBD2	15	TRBV6-4	TRBJ2-1	.	CASSDGTSGSYEQFF	TGTGCCAGCAGTGACGGGACTAGCGGGAGTTATGAGCAGTTCTTC